The 10 T cell receptor beta chains given below trace back to one sample, sequenced in a study of T cell responses to AZD1222 COVID-19 vaccine. Clones were read by immunoSEQ multiplex PCR, and TCRdb kept only the in-frame ones, dropping some. This table has about 130,000 clones, roughly 85% appearing once. Sample: peripheral blood, taken on day 0 of AZD1222 vaccination. All receptors derive from an adult in good health.

This clone has a single count. V usage is TRBV6-2 or TRBV6-3 and J usage is TRBJ2-2; 14 bases match TRBD2. The CDR3 has 17 residues. Germline V gene data show CDR1 as MNHEY and CDR2 as SVGEGT. The junction had 6 bases not matched to a gene; V was cut back by 4 bases and J by 5 bases. The CDR3 coding sequence is TGTGCCAGCAGTTTGGGACTAGCGGGAGTGAGGACCGGGGAGCTGTTTTTT. Its protein product is CASSLGLAGVRTGELFF.

This clone appeared once. V is TRBV18 and J is TRBJ2-5, with D hard to call. The CDR3 totals 11 residues. Deletions cut 2 bases from V and 5 bases from J, with 3 bases between. Germline V gene lookup returns CDR1 KGHSH and CDR2 LQKENI. The DNA of the CDR3 is TGTGCCAGCTCACCAAGGGAGACCCAGTACTTC. Residues: CASSPRETQYF. Supplemented by reference TRBV18 and TRBJ2-5, the full variable domain reads NAGVMQNPRHLVRRRGQEARLRCSPMKGHSHVYWYRQLPEEGLKFMVYLQKENIIDESGMPKERFSAEFPKEGPSILRIQQVVRGDSAAYFCASSPRETQYFGPGTRLLVL.

V gene TRBV6-5 combines with J gene TRBJ1-3; D gene uncertain. The V end was cut by 8 bases, the J end by 2 bases, with 13 bases between. This CDR3 contains 14 residues. Germline lookup yields CDR1 MNHEY and CDR2 SVGAGI. CDR3: CASAPYLPGNTIYF. The CDR3 DNA reads as TGTGCCAGCGCACCCTACCTCCCTGGAAACACCATATATTTT.

This clone was seen a single time. This chain connects TRBV10-3 to TRBJ1-4; possibly TRBD1 for D (5 bases). Trimming shortened V by 4 bases and J by 5 bases, and 8 bases separated the two germline ends. Germline V gene sequence: CDR1 ENHRY, CDR2 SYGVKD. The length of the CDR3 is 13 residues. CDR3 sequence: CAISGQGNEKLFF. The CDR3 bases are TGTGCCATCAGTGGTCAGGGCAATGAAAAACTGTTTTTT.

V and J are TRBV29-1 and TRBJ2-3; 9 nucleotides agree with TRBD2. The V and J ends lost 4 bases and 7 bases, in that order; junction bases with no gene match: 12. The V gene's germline CDR1 is SQVTM and CDR2 ANQGSEA. CDR3 size: 15 residues. The CDR3: CSVGPGGGGANTQYF. The DNA for the CDR3 is TGCAGCGTTGGCCCGGGTGGCGGGGGGGCGAATACGCAGTATTTT.

The V and J genes are TRBV11-2 and TRBJ2-7; D call uncertain. The V and J ends lost 8 bases and 8 bases respectively, with 13 bases between them. The V gene's germline CDR1 is SGHAT and CDR2 FQNNGV. The CDR3 is 11 amino acids. The CDR3 bases are TGTGCCAGCGCCACAGCTCCTCAGCAGTACTTC. This translates into CASATAPQQYF. Looking up the rest from reference TRBV11-2 and TRBJ2-7 gives the full variable domain: EAGVAQSPRYKIIEKRQSVAFWCNPISGHATLYWYQQILGQGPKLLIQFQNNGVVDDSQLPKDRFSAERLKGVDSTLKIQPAKLEDSAVYLCASATAPQQYFGPGTRLTVT.

The sample holds one count of this clone. The chain links TRBV19 to TRBJ1-5; D is ambiguous. The CDR3 totals 13 residues. The germline CDR1 and CDR2 sequences are LNHDA and SQIVND (reference sequence). V gave up 1 base and J gave up 5 bases, with 6 bases separating them. CDR3 DNA: TGTGCCAGTAGTATAGTGGAGGATCAGCCCCAGCATTTT. Protein: CASSIVEDQPQHF.

V usage is TRBV15 and J usage is TRBJ1-1; the match to TRBD1 covers 9 bases. In germline, CDR1 is LNHNV, CDR2 YYDKDF (reference sequence). After removal of 4 bases from V and 4 bases from J, the junction contained 4 bases not matched to a gene. The CDR3 sequence is 14 residues long. The CDR3 spells CATSIQGAFTEAFF. The CDR3 DNA reads as TGTGCCACCAGCATACAGGGGGCGTTCACTGAAGCTTTCTTT.

V and J are TRBV6-1 and TRBJ1-5; the match to TRBD1 covers 9 bases. With 3 bases clipped from V and 5 bases from J, the junction kept 5 bases outside the gene matches. Looked up from germline, CDR1 is MNHNS and CDR2 is SASEGT. The CDR3 is 15 amino acids. The CDR3 reads CASSDDRGTHQPQHF. The CDR3 DNA follows: TGTGCCAGCAGTGATGACAGGGGGACACATCAGCCCCAGCATTTT.

CDR3 residues: CASSKFKIRQGKSYNEQFF. The CDR3, as DNA: TGTGCCAGCAGCAAATTTAAAATCCGGCAGGGGAAATCCTACAATGAGCAGTTCTTC. The V call is TRBV21-1, the J call TRBJ2-1; TRBD1, the D gene given by the table, was not confirmed from the DNA. TRBV21-1 is assigned pseudogene status. The CDR3 spans 19 residues.